This TCR beta chain was sequenced in a study of OX40 agonist ivuxolimab in advanced cancers. Across the whole study: Hepatocellular carcinoma, melanoma, renal cell or head and neck cancer was diagnosed in the dose-escalation patients.

The CDR3 totals 12 residues. CDR1 MDHEN and CDR2 SYDVKM come from the germline V gene. Trimming removed 3 bases at V and 1 base at J, with 3 bases between. Profiled with immunoSEQ multiplex PCR; TCRdb holds only in-frame clones, not every one. The data hold around 97,000 clones, with under 85% observed a single time. Autoimmune disease history or systemic immunosuppression disqualified patients. Study-wide results and caveats: The work left the antigen specificity of expanded peripheral T cells undetermined. Among T cells, CD8+ cells averaged more expanded clones than CD4+ cells.

As to this clone: Antigen unknown.

This rearrangement joins TRBV28 to TRBJ1-2; D uncertain. The TCR was taken from an adult with an advanced solid tumor such as melanoma, head and neck, liver or kidney cancer. The sample in question was CD4+ or CD8+ T cells sorted from blood, obtained in a trial of the OX40 agonist ivuxolimab. CDR3 protein: CASSFINYGYTF. In nucleotides, the CDR3 is TGTGCCAGCAGTTTTATTAACTATGGCTACACCTTC.